Following are 22 T cell receptor beta chains from one sample sequenced in a study of naive and memory T cell subsets. An equimolar mix of two oligonucleotides served as the beta constant-region primer for TRBC1 and TRBC2. Four rounds of PCR amplified the ligated cDNA using nested alpha and beta constant-region primers plus SP2. TCRdb reanalysed the UMI-ligation and nested PCR reads using MiXCR and keeps one entry per CDR3 protein. This sample yields 9,700 or so distinct CDR3 sequences, of which roughly 5.7% are seen a single time; around 57% belongs to the top ten. The material sequenced was CD4+ TEMRA cells from blood. Regarding subset: effector memory re-expressing CD45RA, CD45RA+ CD27-. The receptors derive from a human donor in good health.

The sample holds a few counts of this clonotype. CDR3 in amino acids: CSVRWGTPGELFF. The CDR3 region has the DNA TGCAGCGTCCGGTGGGGGACACCCGGGGAGCTGTTTTTT. The chain employs TRBV29-1 and TRBJ2-2; a weak D match, TRBD1 (6 bases). This CDR3 comprises 13 residues. V lost 6 bases, J lost 6 bases, and 14 bases lay in between. Germline V gene sequence: CDR1 SQVTM, CDR2 ANQGSEA.

J is TRBJ2-6 and V is TRBV3-1; possibly TRBD1 or TRBD2 for D (7 bases each). Germline values: CDR1 LGHDT, CDR2 YNNKEL (reference sequence). The CDR3 consists of 18 residues. The V and J ends lost 6 bases and 2 bases respectively, with 20 bases between them. In nucleotides, the CDR3 is TGTGCCAGCAGGGTCGAGGGGAGGGGGCGTCCTGGGGCCAACGTCCTGACTTTC. Protein sequence: CASRVEGRGRPGANVLTF.

This clonotype was counted many times. The V call is TRBV6-6, the J call TRBJ1-1; tentatively, D is TRBD1 (6 bases). Germline assignment: CDR1 MNHNY and CDR2 SVGAGI (reference sequence). Trimming shortened V by 6 bases and J by 11 bases, and 16 bases separated the two germline ends. This CDR3 spans 12 amino acids. The CDR3 protein is CASRDTGSSAFF. CDR3 nucleotides: TGTGCCAGCAGAGATACAGGGTCCTCGGCTTTCTTT.

The chain uses TRBV23-1 and TRBJ2-2, with 8 bases that match TRBD2. TRBV23-1 belongs to the ORF category, with a function that is uncertain. The V segment lost 4 bases and the J segment 1 base; nucleotides outside the gene matches: 14. CDR3 size: 19 residues. CDR3 loop: CASSLPEGLDGENTGELFF. The CDR3 DNA sequence: TGCGCCAGCAGTCTCCCGGAGGGACTAGACGGCGAGAACACCGGGGAGCTGTTTTTT.

This clonotype was detected many times. The chain couples TRBV28 to TRBJ2-7; 12 bases line up with TRBD1. The V and J ends lost 6 bases and 2 bases, in that order; junction bases with no gene match: 20. The CDR3 has 20 amino acids. Germline lookup yields CDR1 MDHEN and CDR2 SYDVKM. The CDR3 sequence is CASSISTLVGTGGLPYEQYF. CDR3 DNA: TGTGCCAGCAGCATCTCTACCCTCGTTGGGACAGGGGGCTTACCCTACGAGCAGTACTTC.

This clonotype was counted a few times. CDR3 sequence reads: CASRAGGQGVAGNTIYF. As DNA, the CDR3 is TGTGCCAGCAGGGCGGGGGGACAGGGGGTCGCTGGAAACACCATATATTTT. The gene calls are TRBV6-1 and TRBJ1-3; 11 bases map to TRBD1. CDR3 length: 17 amino acids. V shed 6 bases and J 2 bases; nucleotides not matched to a gene: 9. Germline CDR1 is MNHNS and CDR2 is SASEGT.

This clonotype was seen many times. The chain recombines TRBV5-5 with TRBJ2-7; TRBD1 matches 9 bases. The germline V gene has CDR1 SGHKS and CDR2 YYEKEE (reference sequence). Trimming cost V 3 bases and J 0 bases; bases outside gene matches: 10. This CDR3 comprises 17 residues. CDR3 in amino acids: CASSSKNRGHPSYEQYF. The CDR3 region has the DNA TGTGCCAGCAGCTCAAAAAACAGGGGGCATCCCTCCTACGAGCAGTACTTC.

This clonotype was counted only a few times. The chain couples TRBV10-2 to TRBJ1-1, with TRBD1 matching over 7 bases. Losses at the gene ends were 4 bases for V and 10 bases for J; bases not matched to a gene: 15. The CDR3 contains 15 residues. CDR1 is WSHSY, CDR2 SAAADI, per germline. Here the CDR3 reads CASSAQQGLGKGAFF. For the CDR3, the DNA is TGCGCCAGCAGTGCCCAACAGGGGCTCGGCAAAGGAGCTTTCTTT.

The sample holds many counts of this clonotype. This sequence joins TRBV5-1 and TRBJ1-1; D gene unclear. CDR1 SGHRS and CDR2 YFSETQ come from the germline V gene. Between the trimmed V and J ends, which lost 3 bases and 2 bases, there was a span of 11 bases. The CDR3 totals 14 residues. The CDR3 sequence: CASSYITFNTEAFF. CDR3 DNA sequence: TGCGCCAGCAGCTATATAACCTTCAACACTGAAGCTTTCTTT.

The sample holds many counts of this clonotype. This chain joins TRBV6-2 or TRBV6-3 and TRBJ2-1; TRBD1 might be the D (5 bases). Trimming pared 2 bases from V and 9 bases from J, leaving 14 bases between. Germline V CDR1 and CDR2: MNHEY, SVGEGT. The length of the CDR3 is 14 residues. CDR3: CASSYGTGVAEQFF. CDR3 coding DNA: TGTGCCAGCAGTTACGGAACAGGAGTGGCTGAGCAGTTCTTC.

This clonotype was recorded many times. V gene TRBV28 combines with J gene TRBJ1-4, with a tentative D call TRBD1 (5 bases). Between the trimmed V and J ends, which lost 3 bases and 0 bases, there was a span of 8 bases. CDR1 and CDR2 (germline): MDHEN, SYDVKM. The CDR3 contains 15 residues. CDR3 sequence: CASSFKQATNEKLFF. The DNA of the CDR3 is TGTGCCAGCAGTTTCAAACAGGCAACTAATGAAAAACTGTTTTTT.

In this sample, this clonotype turned up many times. This sequence joins TRBV6-2 or TRBV6-3 and TRBJ1-5; D remains ambiguous. Germline assignment: CDR1 MNHEY and CDR2 SVGEGT. V was cut by 2 bases and J by 14 bases, with 19 bases left in between. This CDR3 is built from 14 residues. The CDR3 sequence is CASSYTLGLAPEHF. The CDR3 nucleotides are TGTGCCAGCAGTTACACGTTGGGGTTAGCCCCAGAGCATTTT.

This clonotype was counted at least ten times. The chain joins TRBV7-2 to TRBJ2-3, with 8 bases lining up with TRBD1. The CDR3 is 14 amino acids. Germline V gives CDR1 SGHTA, CDR2 FQGNSA. With V trimmed by 8 bases and J by 5 bases, 9 bases remained unmatched. The CDR3 region is CASQPRTGLDTQYF. CDR3 nucleotide sequence: TGTGCCAGCCAACCACGGACAGGGTTAGATACGCAGTATTTT.

This clonotype has more than one count but fewer than ten. The chain is built from TRBV6-6 and TRBJ1-5; a possible D gene is TRBD1 (6 bases). CDR1 and CDR2 (germline): MNHNY, SVGAGI (reference sequence). V dropped 4 bases and J dropped 3 bases, with 10 bases sitting between them. CDR3 length: 14 amino acids. The CDR3 DNA sequence: TGTGCCAGCAGTTCCCAGGGGTCCAATCAGCCCCAGCATTTT. Protein sequence: CASSSQGSNQPQHF.

In its sample, this clonotype was seen a few times. The chain uses TRBV4-3 and TRBJ2-2; D possibly corresponds to TRBD1 (6 bases). Trimming removed 0 bases at V and 2 bases at J, with 10 bases between. The CDR3 has 16 amino acids. The germline V gene encodes CDR1 LGHNA and CDR2 YSLEER. CDR3 loop: CASSQEPQGNTGELFF. In nucleotides, the CDR3 is TGCGCCAGCAGCCAAGAGCCACAGGGAAACACCGGGGAGCTGTTTTTT.

The chain links TRBV4-1 to TRBJ2-1; the match to TRBD2 covers 9 bases. This CDR3 region has 16 residues. CDR1 is MGHRA and CDR2 is YSYEKL in the germline V gene. Trimming removed 4 bases from V and 1 base from J; junction bases left unmatched: 5. The CDR3 here is CASSRAGGGSYNEQFF. The CDR3 DNA sequence: TGCGCCAGCAGCCGAGCGGGGGGCGGTTCCTACAATGAGCAGTTCTTC.

This clonotype was recorded at least ten times. V gene TRBV7-9 combines with J gene TRBJ2-3, with a tentative D call TRBD2 (5 bases). Trimming stripped 4 bases from V and 0 bases from J, with 11 bases between. This CDR3 contains 15 residues. Looked up from germline, CDR1 is SEHNR and CDR2 is FQNEAQ (reference sequence). CDR3 DNA: TGTGCCAGCAGCTCCCTCCGGGGTAGCACAGATACGCAGTATTTT. Translation gives CASSSLRGSTDTQYF.

This clonotype has a count of ten or more. The chain employs TRBV7-2 and TRBJ1-5, with 7 bases fitting TRBD1. This CDR3 region has 18 residues. Germline values: CDR1 SGHTA, CDR2 FQGNSA. Trimming cost V 5 bases and J 6 bases; bases outside gene matches: 19. CDR3 in DNA: TGTGCCAGCAGCGCATCATGGGGCCCCGGGGACAGAGGTCAGCCCCAGCATTTT. Translation: CASSASWGPGDRGQPQHF.

This clonotype was seen a handful of times. The chain couples TRBV29-1 to TRBJ1-3, with a tentative D call TRBD1 (6 bases). Per the germline V gene, CDR1 is SQVTM and CDR2 is ANQGSEA. V dropped 7 bases and J dropped 0 bases, with 13 bases sitting between them. This CDR3 comprises 14 residues. The CDR3 region is CSAKRGGSGNTIYF. The CDR3 DNA follows: TGCAGCGCCAAGAGGGGGGGCTCTGGAAACACCATATATTTT. Supplemented by reference TRBV29-1 and TRBJ1-3, the full variable domain reads SAVISQKPSRDICQRGTSLTIQCQVDSQVTMMFWYRQQPGQSLTLIATANQGSEATYESGFVIDKFPISRPNLTFSTLTVSNMSPEDSSIYLCSAKRGGSGNTIYFGEGSWLTVV.

On this clonotype: A clone one base away is much larger, so this may be a read error. This sequence joins TRBV11-2 and TRBJ2-2; 7 bases line up with TRBD1. The germline gives CDR1 SGHAT, CDR2 FQNNGV. The length of the CDR3 is 14 residues. The CDR3 DNA reads TGTGCCAGCAGACTACAGGGGAACACCGGGGAGCTGTTGTTT. It specifies CASRLQGNTGELLF.

In this sample, this clonotype turned up a few times. The rearrangement joins TRBV25-1 to TRBJ2-5; TRBD1 agrees at 11 bases. Per germline, CDR1 MGHDK and CDR2 SYGVNS. The CDR3 spans 18 residues. J lost 2 bases, V lost 3 bases, and 11 bases had no gene match. CDR3 nucleotides: TGTGCCAGCAGTGATTCTCCCCCCTGGGACAGGGGGCAAGAGACCCAGTACTTC. It codes for CASSDSPPWDRGQETQYF.

This chain uses TRBV5-1 with TRBJ2-7, with TRBD2 matching 10 bases. V lost 0 bases to trimming and J lost 3 bases; unmatched junction nucleotides: 0. The CDR3 covers 14 residues. Germline values: CDR1 SGHRS, CDR2 YFSETQ. The chain's CDR3 is CASSLASGGYEQYF. The CDR3, as DNA: TGCGCCAGCAGCTTGGCTAGCGGGGGCTACGAGCAGTACTTC.